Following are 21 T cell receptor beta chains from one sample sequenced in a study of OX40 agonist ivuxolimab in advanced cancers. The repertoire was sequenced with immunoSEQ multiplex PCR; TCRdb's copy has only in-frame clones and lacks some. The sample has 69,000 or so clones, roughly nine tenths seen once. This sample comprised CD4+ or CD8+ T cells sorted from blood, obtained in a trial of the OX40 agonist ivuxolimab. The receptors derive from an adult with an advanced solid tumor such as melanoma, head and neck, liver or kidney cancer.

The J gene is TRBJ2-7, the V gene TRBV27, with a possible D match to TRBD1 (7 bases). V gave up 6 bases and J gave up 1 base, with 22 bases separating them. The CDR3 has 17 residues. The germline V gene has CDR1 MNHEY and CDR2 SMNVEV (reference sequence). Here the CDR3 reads CASSLQGGVYTSYEQYF. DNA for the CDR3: TGTGCCAGCAGCTTGCAGGGGGGAGTCTATACGTCCTACGAGCAGTACTTC.

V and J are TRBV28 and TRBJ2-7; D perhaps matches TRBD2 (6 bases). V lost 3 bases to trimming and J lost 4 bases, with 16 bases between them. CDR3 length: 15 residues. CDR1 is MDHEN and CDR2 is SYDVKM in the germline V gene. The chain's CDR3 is CASSFRGTRAYEQYF. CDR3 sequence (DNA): TGTGCCAGCAGTTTCCGGGGGACCCGCGCGTACGAGCAGTACTTC.

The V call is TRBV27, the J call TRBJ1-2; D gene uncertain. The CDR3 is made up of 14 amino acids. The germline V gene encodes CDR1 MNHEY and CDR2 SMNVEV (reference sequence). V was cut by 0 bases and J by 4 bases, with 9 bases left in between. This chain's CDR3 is CASSLSTAGYGYTF. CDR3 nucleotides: TGTGCCAGCAGTTTATCCACAGCTGGCTATGGCTACACCTTC.

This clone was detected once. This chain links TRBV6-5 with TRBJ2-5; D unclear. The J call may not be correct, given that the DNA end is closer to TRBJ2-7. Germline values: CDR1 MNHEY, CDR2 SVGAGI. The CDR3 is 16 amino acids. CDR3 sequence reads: CASSYTPRQSSYEQYF. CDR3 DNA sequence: TGTGCCAGCAGTTACACCCCGAGGCAGTCCTCCTACGAGCAGTACTTC.

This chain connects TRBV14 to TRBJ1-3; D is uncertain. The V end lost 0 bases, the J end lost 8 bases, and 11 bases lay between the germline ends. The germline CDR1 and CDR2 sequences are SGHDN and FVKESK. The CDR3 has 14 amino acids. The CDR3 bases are TGTGCCAGCAGCCAAGATGGTAGGGAGGACACCATATATTTT. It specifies CASSQDGREDTIYF.

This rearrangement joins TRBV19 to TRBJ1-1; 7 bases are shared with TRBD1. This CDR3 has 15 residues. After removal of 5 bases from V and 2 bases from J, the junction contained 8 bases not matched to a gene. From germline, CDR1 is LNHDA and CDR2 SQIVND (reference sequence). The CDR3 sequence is CASSVWDRDNTEAFF. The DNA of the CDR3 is TGTGCCAGTAGTGTTTGGGACAGAGACAACACTGAAGCTTTCTTT.

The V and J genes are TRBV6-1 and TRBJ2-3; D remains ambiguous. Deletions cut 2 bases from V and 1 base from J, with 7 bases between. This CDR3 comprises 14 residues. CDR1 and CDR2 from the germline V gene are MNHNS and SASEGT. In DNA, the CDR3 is TGTGCCAGCAGTGAATCAGCAGGCACAGATACGCAGTATTTT. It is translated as CASSESAGTDTQYF.

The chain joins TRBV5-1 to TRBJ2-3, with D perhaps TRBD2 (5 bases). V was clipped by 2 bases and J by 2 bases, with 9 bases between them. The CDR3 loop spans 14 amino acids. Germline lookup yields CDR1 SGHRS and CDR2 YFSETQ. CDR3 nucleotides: TGCGCCAGCAGCTTCGAAGGACTCACAGATACGCAGTATTTT. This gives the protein CASSFEGLTDTQYF.

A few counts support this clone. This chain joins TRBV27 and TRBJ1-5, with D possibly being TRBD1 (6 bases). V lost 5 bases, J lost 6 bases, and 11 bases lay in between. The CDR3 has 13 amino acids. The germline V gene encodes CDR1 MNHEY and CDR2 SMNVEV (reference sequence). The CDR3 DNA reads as TGTGCCAGCAGTCCACAGGGACCTCAGCCCCAGCATTTT. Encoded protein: CASSPQGPQPQHF.

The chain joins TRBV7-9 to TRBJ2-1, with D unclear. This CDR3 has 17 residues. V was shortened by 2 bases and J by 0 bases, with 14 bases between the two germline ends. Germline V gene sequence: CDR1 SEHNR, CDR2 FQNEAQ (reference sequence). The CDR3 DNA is TGTGCCAGCAGCTTAACGTGGAAGGTCGACTCCTACAATGAGCAGTTCTTC. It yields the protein CASSLTWKVDSYNEQFF.

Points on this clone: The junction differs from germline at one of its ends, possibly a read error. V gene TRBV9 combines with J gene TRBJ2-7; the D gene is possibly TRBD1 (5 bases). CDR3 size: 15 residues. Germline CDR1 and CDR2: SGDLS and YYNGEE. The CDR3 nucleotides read TGTGCCAGCAGCGTAGCTGACGGACAACGGTACGAACAGTACTTC. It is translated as CASSVADGQRYEQYF.

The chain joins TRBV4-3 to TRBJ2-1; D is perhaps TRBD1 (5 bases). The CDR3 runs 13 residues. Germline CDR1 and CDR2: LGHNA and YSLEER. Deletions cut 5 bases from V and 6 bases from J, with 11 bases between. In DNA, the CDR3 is TGCGCCAGCAGCACTCAGGGTGGCAATGAGCAGTTCTTC. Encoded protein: CASSTQGGNEQFF.

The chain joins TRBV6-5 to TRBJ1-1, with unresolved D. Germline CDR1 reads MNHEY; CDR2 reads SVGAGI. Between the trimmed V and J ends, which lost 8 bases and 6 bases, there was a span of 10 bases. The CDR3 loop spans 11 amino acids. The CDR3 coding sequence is TGTGCCAGCCTCCATGGAGCTGAAGCTTTCTTT. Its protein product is CASLHGAEAFF.

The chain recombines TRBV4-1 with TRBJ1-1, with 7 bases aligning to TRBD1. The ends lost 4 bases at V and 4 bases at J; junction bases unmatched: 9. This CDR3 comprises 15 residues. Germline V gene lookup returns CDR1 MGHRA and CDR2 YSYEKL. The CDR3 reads CASSLGGRGITEAFF. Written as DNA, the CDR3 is TGCGCCAGCAGCCTAGGCGGCAGGGGGATCACTGAAGCTTTCTTT.

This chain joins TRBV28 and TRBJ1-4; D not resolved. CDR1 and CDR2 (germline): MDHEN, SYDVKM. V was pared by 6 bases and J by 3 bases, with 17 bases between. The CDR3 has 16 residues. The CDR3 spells CASRLRYATANEKLFF. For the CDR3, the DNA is TGTGCCAGCAGACTTAGATACGCGACTGCTAATGAAAAACTGTTTTTT.

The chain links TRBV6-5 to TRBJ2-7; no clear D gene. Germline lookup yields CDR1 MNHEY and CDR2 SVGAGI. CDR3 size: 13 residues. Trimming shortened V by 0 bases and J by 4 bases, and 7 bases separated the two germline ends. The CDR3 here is CASSYSKDYEQYF. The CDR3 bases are TGTGCCAGCAGTTACTCGAAGGATTACGAGCAGTACTTC.

CDR3 loop: CASSLSAGGSEDEQFF. In nucleotides, the CDR3 is TGTGCCAGCAGCTTAAGTGCGGGAGGAAGTGAGGATGAGCAGTTCTTC. The chain links TRBV7-9 to TRBJ2-1; TRBD2 agrees at 8 bases. This CDR3 is 16 amino acids long. The germline gives CDR1 SEHNR, CDR2 FQNEAQ (reference sequence). The trim removed 2 bases at V and 8 bases at J, leaving 11 bases unmatched.

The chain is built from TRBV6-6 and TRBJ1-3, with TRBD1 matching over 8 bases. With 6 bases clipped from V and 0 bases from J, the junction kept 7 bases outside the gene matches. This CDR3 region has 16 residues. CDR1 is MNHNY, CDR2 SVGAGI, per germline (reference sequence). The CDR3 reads CASSPQGALSGNTIYF. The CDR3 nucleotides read TGTGCCAGCAGCCCCCAGGGGGCCCTCTCTGGAAACACCATATATTTT.

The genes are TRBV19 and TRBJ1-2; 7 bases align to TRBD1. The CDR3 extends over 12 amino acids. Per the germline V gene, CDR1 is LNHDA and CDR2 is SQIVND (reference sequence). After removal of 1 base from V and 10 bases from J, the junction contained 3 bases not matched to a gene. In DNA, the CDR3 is TGTGCCAGTAGTATAGGGACAGGACCCTACACCTTC. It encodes CASSIGTGPYTF.

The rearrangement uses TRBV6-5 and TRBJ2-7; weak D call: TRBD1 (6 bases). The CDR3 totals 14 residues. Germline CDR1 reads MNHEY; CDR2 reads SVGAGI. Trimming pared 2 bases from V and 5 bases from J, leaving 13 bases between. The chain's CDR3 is CASSYPDSSDEQYF. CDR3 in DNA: TGTGCCAGCAGTTACCCGGACAGCTCTGACGAGCAGTACTTC.

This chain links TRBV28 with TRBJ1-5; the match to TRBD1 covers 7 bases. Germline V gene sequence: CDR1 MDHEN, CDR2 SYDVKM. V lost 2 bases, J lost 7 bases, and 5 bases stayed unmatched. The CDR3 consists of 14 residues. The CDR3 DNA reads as TGTGCCAGCAGTTTACGTGACAGGGACCAGCCCCAGCATTTT. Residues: CASSLRDRDQPQHF.